This is a list of T cell receptor beta chains from one sample in a study of blood T cell repertoires in COVID-19. TCRdb keeps only in-frame clones here, not all; method: immunoSEQ multiplex PCR. The sample records a few hundred thousand clones, roughly 80% being singletons. The sequenced sample was peripheral blood. These receptors were taken from a woman between 65 and 79 years old with acute or convalescent COVID-19. Both conserved end residues are part of each CDR3. A D gene is named only where the DNA matches it firmly. Size is omitted from some rows. Given values are once, few, many or a class for expanded clones.

>NA|TRBV9|NA|TRBJ1-3
CASSRMPTGSGNTIYF
TGTGCCAGCAGCCGAATGCCCACGGGCTCTGGAAACACCATATATTTT
>few|TRBV11-2|NA|TRBJ1-3
CASSPRTAAGNTIYF
TGTGCCAGCAGCCCCCGGACAGCTGCTGGAAACACCATATATTTT
>few|TRBV27|TRBD2|TRBJ2-4
CASSSRLAGVRTAKNIQYF
TGTGCCAGCAGTTCCCGACTAGCGGGGGTAAGGACAGCCAAAAACATTCAGTACTTC
>NA|TRBV5-4|TRBD2|TRBJ2-5
CASSLTSGGGETQYF
TGTGCCAGCAGCTTGACTAGCGGGGGTGGTGAGACCCAGTACTTC
>NA|TRBV15|TRBD1|TRBJ2-5
CATSRERTGQETQYF
TGTGCCACCAGCAGAGAGCGGACAGGGCAAGAGACCCAGTACTTC
>NA|TRBV24-1|NA|TRBJ2-3
CATTGSGNLDADTQYF
TGTGCCACCACTGGATCAGGGAATTTGGACGCAGATACGCAGTATTTT
>NA|TRBV5-1|TRBD2|TRBJ2-7
CASQRGEVNEQYF
TGCGCCAGCCAGCGGGGGGAGGTTAACGAGCAGTACTTC
>NA|TRBV5-1|NA|TRBJ2-5
CASSLGGLRKETQYF
TGCGCCAGCAGCTTGGGTGGACTAAGGAAAGAGACCCAGTACTTC
>NA|TRBV5-1|TRBD1|TRBJ2-7
CASSPGTAVSEQYF
TGCGCCAGCAGCCCTGGGACAGCCGTTTCCGAGCAGTACTTC
>NA|TRBV6-2/TRBV6-3|TRBD1|TRBJ2-1
CASSYRGQGYNEQFF
TGTGCCAGCAGTTACAGAGGACAGGGGTACAATGAGCAGTTCTTC
>NA|TRBV3-1/TRBV3-2|TRBD2|TRBJ2-2
CASSQERGTNTGELFF
TGTGCCAGCAGCCAGGAGCGGGGGACGAACACCGGGGAGCTGTTTTTT
>NA|TRBV5-6|NA|TRBJ1-6
CASSLGRSSYNSPLHF
TGTGCCAGCAGCTTGGGGCGGAGCTCCTATAATTCACCCCTCCACTTT
>NA|TRBV3-1/TRBV3-2|TRBD1|TRBJ1-2
CASSQTRDSLGYGYTF
TGTGCCAGCAGCCAAACCCGGGACAGCTTGGGCTATGGCTACACCTTC
>NA|TRBV30|NA|TRBJ2-3
CAWSADTGWTDTQYF
TGTGCCTGGAGTGCTGACACAGGGTGGACAGATACGCAGTATTTT
>NA|TRBV12-3/TRBV12-4|NA|TRBJ1-1
CASSLGVNTEAFF
TGTGCCAGCAGTTTGGGAGTGAACACTGAAGCTTTCTTT
>NA|TRBV9|TRBD2|TRBJ2-1
CASSVSRTSGDVYNEQFF
TGTGCCAGCAGCGTCTCCCGGACTAGCGGGGATGTATACAATGAGCAGTTCTTC
>NA|TRBV3-1/TRBV3-2|TRBD1|TRBJ1-1
CASSQTGLDTEAFF
TGTGCCAGCAGCCAGACAGGGTTGGACACTGAAGCTTTCTTT
>NA|TRBV5-1|TRBD1|TRBJ1-1
CASSLGQPNTEAFF
TGCGCCAGCAGCCTGGGACAGCCGAACACTGAAGCTTTCTTT
>NA|TRBV11-3|NA|TRBJ1-1
CASSPGGPPTVAFF
TGTGCCAGCAGCCCGGGGGGACCGCCGACAGTAGCTTTCTTT
>NA|TRBV6-5|NA|TRBJ2-3
CAIKDSGLTDTQYF
TGTGCCATCAAGGACTCCGGGCTCACAGATACGCAGTATTTT
>NA|TRBV18|NA|TRBJ2-3
CASSPTRGRTDTQYF
TGTGCCAGCTCACCGACTCGAGGGCGCACAGATACGCAGTATTTT
>once|TRBV7-2|NA|TRBJ2-5
CASSLGPSPRSMRTQYF
TGTGCCAGCAGCTTAGGCCCTAGCCCGCGATCGATGAGGACCCAGTACTTC
>NA|TRBV3-1/TRBV3-2|TRBD1|TRBJ1-4
CAAGGGKLFF
TGTGCGGCAGGGGGCGGAAAACTGTTTTTT
>NA|TRBV7-9|NA|TRBJ2-3
CASSLQGGRTDTQYF
TGTGCCAGCAGCTTACAGGGGGGACGAACAGATACGCAGTATTTT
>NA|TRBV6-5|NA|TRBJ1-2
CASRTQVIEGYTF
TGTGCCAGCAGGACACAGGTTATTGAGGGCTACACCTTC
>NA|TRBV6-5|TRBD1|TRBJ1-2
CASSRTGNYGYTF
TGTGCCAGCAGTCGGACAGGGAACTATGGCTACACCTTC
>NA|TRBV27|TRBD1|TRBJ2-6
CASTRTGSSGANVLTF
TGTGCCAGCACCCGGACAGGCAGCTCTGGGGCCAACGTCCTGACTTTC
>NA|TRBV19|NA|TRBJ2-7
CASSMRHAEQYF
TGTGCCAGTAGTATGAGGCACGCCGAGCAGTACTTC
>few|TRBV5-1|NA|TRBJ1-2
CASSLDAPFDRPPGYTF
TGCGCCAGCAGCCTAGATGCTCCGTTTGACAGACCCCCTGGCTACACCTTC
>few|TRBV9|NA|TRBJ1-2
CASSATKPGTHYTF
TGTGCCAGCAGCGCAACAAAACCCGGGACTCACTACACCTTC
>NA|TRBV5-8|NA|TRBJ2-5
CASSLVYGWETQYF
TGTGCCAGCAGCTTGGTCTACGGGTGGGAGACCCAGTACTTC
>NA|TRBV28|NA|TRBJ2-2
CASQKFRNTGELFF
TGTGCCAGTCAAAAATTCAGGAACACCGGGGAGCTGTTTTTT
>NA|TRBV5-8|NA|TRBJ2-3
CASSPGSTDTQYF
TGTGCCAGCAGCCCAGGGAGCACAGATACGCAGTATTTT
>NA|TRBV25-1|NA|TRBJ2-2
CATLRDTGELFF
TGTGCCACTCTGAGGGACACCGGGGAGCTGTTTTTT
>once|TRBV4-3|NA|TRBJ2-2
CASSPRAKWTGELFF
TGCGCCAGCAGCCCGCGGGCCAAATGGACCGGGGAGCTGTTTTTT
>NA|TRBV5-1|NA|TRBJ1-2
CASSLSSNYGYTF
TGCGCCAGCAGCTTGTCCAGTAACTATGGCTACACCTTC
>NA|TRBV6-1|NA|TRBJ1-2
CASSEEYSQDYGYTF
TGTGCCAGCAGTGAAGAGTACTCGCAGGACTATGGCTACACCTTC
>NA|TRBV6-5|TRBD1|TRBJ2-1
CASSRTGAVHNEQFF
TGTGCCAGCAGTCGGACAGGGGCAGTACACAATGAGCAGTTCTTC
>NA|TRBV29-1|TRBD1|TRBJ2-2
CSASTGSYRELFF
TGCAGCGCCTCGACAGGGAGCTACCGGGAGCTGTTTTTT
>NA|TRBV18|NA|TRBJ2-5
CASSPEETQYF
TGTGCCAGTTCACCAGAGGAGACCCAGTACTTC
>NA|TRBV12-3/TRBV12-4|NA|TRBJ2-3
CATGYNTDTQYF
TGTGCTACGGGGTATAACACAGATACGCAGTATTTT
>NA|TRBV5-1|TRBD2|TRBJ2-5
CASSFVGGETQYF
TGCGCCAGCAGCTTTGTGGGGGGGGAGACCCAGTACTTC
>NA|TRBV7-8|NA|TRBJ2-7
CASSPWTVEIIHF
TGTGCCAGCAGCCCCTGGACAGTCGAAATCATCCACTTC
>once|TRBV30|TRBD1|TRBJ2-5
CAWGGGTGRGETQYF
TGTGCCTGGGGTGGCGGGACAGGTAGGGGAGAGACCCAGTACTTC
>NA|TRBV7-2|NA|TRBJ2-2
CASSLAVNTGELFF
TGTGCCAGCAGCTTAGCCGTGAACACCGGGGAGCTGTTTTTT
>NA|TRBV30|NA|TRBJ1-6
CAWTAGRNSPLHF
TGTGCCTGGACTGCAGGGCGCAATTCACCCCTCCACTTT
>once|TRBV7-2|TRBD1|TRBJ1-2
CASSLGGQGSGLGYTF
TGTGCCAGCAGCTTAGGGGGACAGGGAAGTGGGCTAGGCTACACCTTC
>NA|TRBV7-8|NA|TRBJ1-2
CASSQSRRASSLYGYTF
TGTGCCAGCAGCCAAAGCAGGCGGGCGTCTTCTCTCTATGGCTACACCTTC
>NA|TRBV18|NA|TRBJ2-7
CASSGQDSSYEQYF
TGTGCCAGCTCAGGGCAGGATAGCTCCTACGAGCAGTACTTC
>few|TRBV2|NA|TRBJ1-2
CASTNGASGYTF
TGTGCCAGCACGAATGGGGCTTCAGGCTACACCTTC
>NA|TRBV7-6|NA|TRBJ2-3
CASSRQGLLGTDTQYF
TGTGCCAGCAGCCGTCAGGGGCTGTTGGGCACAGATACGCAGTATTTT
>NA|TRBV5-4|TRBD2|TRBJ2-3
CASSFNSGGGTDTQYF
TGTGCCAGCAGCTTCAACAGCGGGGGGGGCACAGATACGCAGTATTTT
>few|TRBV19|NA|TRBJ2-1
CASSIYPLQGYNEQFF
TGTGCCAGTAGTATTTACCCACTACAGGGTTACAATGAGCAGTTCTTC
>NA|TRBV6-5|NA|TRBJ1-4
CASSITSQRNEKLFF
TGTGCCAGCAGTATTACATCCCAGCGGAATGAAAAACTGTTTTTT
>NA|TRBV6-5|TRBD1|TRBJ2-1
CASRAVTGGDEQFF
TGTGCCAGCAGAGCCGTGACAGGGGGCGATGAGCAGTTCTTC
>few|TRBV7-9|TRBD1|TRBJ1-6
CASSPRDRVTSPLHF
TGTGCCAGCAGCCCCCGGGACAGGGTAACTTCACCCCTCCACTTT